One T cell receptor beta chain is described in this entry. Some clones are missing from TCRdb's copy, which holds only in-frame ones; the method was immunoSEQ multiplex PCR. The sample holds about 270,000 clones, 85% to 90% seen once. The V gene's germline CDR1 is SGHRS and CDR2 YFSETQ. J gave up 2 bases and V 3 bases, and 11 bases lay outside the gene matches. The CDR3 length is 17 residues. This sample is drawn from a study of blood T cell repertoires in COVID-19. Overall study context: Sites in the United States, Italy and Spain provided acute and convalescent COVID-19 samples. Sources were T cells, B-cell-depleted T cells, or PBMCs; the material itself was cDNA or gDNA.

The source of this sequence is a woman aged 25 to 39 with acute COVID-19. Sequences were obtained from PBMCs or T cells enriched from blood (not recorded which). This chain uses TRBV5-1 with TRBJ2-1; 7 positions agree with TRBD2. As DNA, the CDR3 is TGCGCCAGCAGCTCCGGGGGGACGCGGGGCACCTACAATGAGCAGTTCTTC. It encodes CASSSGGTRGTYNEQFF.